Listed here is a single T cell receptor (beta chain). The antigen remains undetermined. The time point: pretreatment peripheral blood. This specimen comes from a study of PD-L1 blockade in urothelial cancer. About the study: Once treatment had started, blood was analyzed at 3 weeks (second dose) and again at 6 weeks. Blood samples had a median of approximately 150,000 T cells, tens of thousands of unique TCRs, and clonality around 0.08. General study points: At the 3-week point, tumor-associated blood clones expanded more in durable-benefit patients.

Profiling relied on immunoSEQ multiplex PCR, and the TCRdb table lists in-frame clones only, not all of them. The table includes roughly 52,000 clones, around four fifths detected once. Germline V gene data show CDR1 as LNHDA and CDR2 as SQIVND (reference sequence). The CDR3 spans 15 residues. The V end was cut by 9 bases, the J end by 1 base, with 19 bases between. The material sequenced was PBMCs, taken around atezolizumab (anti-PD-L1) treatment. This chain uses TRBV19 with TRBJ2-7; D is perhaps TRBD1 (5 bases). The source is a man aged 45-65 years with urothelial cancer. CDR3 in DNA: TGTGCCAGCCAGACGATGGGGCGCGGTTCCTACGAGCAGTACTTC. Protein product: CASQTMGRGSYEQYF.